This T cell receptor beta chain was identified in a study of T cells in tumors after PD-1 blockade. The CDR3 sequence is 15 residues long. In germline, CDR1 is SGHTA, CDR2 FQGNSA. This clone has a single count. Here immunoSEQ multiplex PCR was the method, and the copy in TCRdb shows in-frame clones only, minus some. The sample carries around 49,000 clones, 65% to 85% recorded once. The chain has TRBV7-2 and TRBJ2-5; no definite D call. The end of the DNA fits TRBJ2-7 better, so the J call may be wrong. The specimen was PBMCs, collected before anti-PD-1 treatment. This TCR came from a human donor with basal cell carcinoma. The CDR3 nucleotides are TGTGCCAGCAGCTCGGTTGAGCAGTCCTCCTACGAGCAGTACTTC. Its protein is CASSSVEQSSYEQYF.